This TCR beta chain is from a study of PD-1 blockade in classical Hodgkin lymphoma. The CDR3 contains 15 residues. The V end was cut by 4 bases, the J end by 2 bases, with 13 bases between. CDR1 is SGHRS and CDR2 is YFSETQ in the germline V gene. Each patient experienced a relapse that followed autologous stem cell transplantation, and brentuximab vedotin exposure varied. Method: immunoSEQ multiplex PCR; TCRdb's copy keeps in-frame clones and lacks some. The repertoire holds about 13,000 clones, with around nine tenths as singletons. The specimen comprised peripheral blood mononuclear cells (PBMCs), sampled at baseline. This sequence originates from a human donor with classical Hodgkin lymphoma. The chain uses TRBV5-1 and TRBJ1-3; weak D call: TRBD1 (6 bases). Here the CDR3 DNA reads TGCGCCAGCAGCCGGGGGCAGGGAACTGGAAACACCATATATTTT. Its protein product is CASSRGQGTGNTIYF.